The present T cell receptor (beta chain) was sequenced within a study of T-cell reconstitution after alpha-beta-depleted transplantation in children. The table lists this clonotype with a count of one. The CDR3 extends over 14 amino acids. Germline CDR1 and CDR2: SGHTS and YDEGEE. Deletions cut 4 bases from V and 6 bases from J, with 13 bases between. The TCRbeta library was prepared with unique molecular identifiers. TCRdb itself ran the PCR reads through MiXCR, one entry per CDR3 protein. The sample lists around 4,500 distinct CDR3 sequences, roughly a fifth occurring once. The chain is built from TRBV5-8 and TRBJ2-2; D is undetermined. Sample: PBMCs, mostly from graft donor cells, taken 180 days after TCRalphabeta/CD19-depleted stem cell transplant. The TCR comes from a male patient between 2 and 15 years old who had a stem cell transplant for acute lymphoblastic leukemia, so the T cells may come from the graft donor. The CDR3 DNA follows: TGTGCCAGCAGCCCTGGGCTCGTCGCCGGGGAGCTGTTTTTT. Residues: CASSPGLVAGELFF. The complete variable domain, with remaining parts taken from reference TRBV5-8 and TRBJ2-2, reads EAGVTQSPTHLIKTRGQQATLRCSPISGHTSVYWYQQALGLGLQFLLWYDEGEERNRGNFPPRFSGRQFPNYSSELNVNALELEDSALYLCASSPGLVAGELFFGEGSRLTVL.